Following are 32 T cell receptor beta chains from one sample sequenced in a study of blood T cell repertoires in COVID-19. TCRdb's table, derived via immunoSEQ multiplex PCR, lists solely in-frame clones and lacks some. The sample includes roughly 250,000 clones, around 87% of them seen just once. Sequencing used peripheral blood. The receptors derive from a man between 60 and 70 years old who had recovered from COVID-19.

The chain links TRBV28 to TRBJ2-6; no firm D call. Germline CDR1 MDHEN, CDR2 SYDVKM. Trimming removed 4 bases at V and 4 bases at J, with 8 bases between. The CDR3 contains 14 residues. The CDR3, as DNA: TGTGCCAGCAGTTCATTAGCCGGGGCCAACGTCCTGACTTTC. Translation: CASSSLAGANVLTF. Full variable domain (remainder filled in from reference TRBV28 and TRBJ2-6): DVKVTQSSRYLVKRTGEKVFLECVQDMDHENMFWYRQDPGLGLRLIYFSYDVKMKEKGDIPEGYSVSREKKERFSLILESASTNQTSMYLCASSSLAGANVLTFGAGSRLTVL.

The rearrangement links TRBV2 to TRBJ2-3; D is possibly TRBD2 (5 bases). V was pared by 7 bases and J by 0 bases, with 11 bases between. Germline V gene sequence: CDR1 SNHLY, CDR2 FYNNEI. The CDR3 runs to 14 residues. Here the CDR3 reads CASIWWTSTDTQYF. DNA of the CDR3: TGTGCCAGCATCTGGTGGACTAGCACAGATACGCAGTATTTT.

This clone came up a few times. The V call is TRBV7-9, the J call TRBJ2-1, with 11 bases identical to TRBD2. Germline V gene data show CDR1 as SEHNR and CDR2 as FQNEAQ (reference sequence). J was trimmed by 7 bases and V by 3 bases; bases with no gene match: 5. This CDR3 has 15 residues. CDR3 sequence: CASSLGSGGVNEQFF. CDR3 in DNA: TGTGCCAGCAGCTTGGGTAGCGGGGGGGTTAATGAGCAGTTCTTC. The full variable domain, its missing parts supplied by reference TRBV7-9 and TRBJ2-1, is DTGVSQNPRHKITKRGQNVTFRCDPISEHNRLYWYRQTLGQGPEFLTYFQNEAQLEKSRLLSDRFSAERPKGSFSTLEIQRTEQGDSAMYLCASSLGSGGVNEQFFGPGTRLTVL.

This clone has just one count. The V and J genes are TRBV6-5 and TRBJ1-1; 9 nucleotides match TRBD1. In germline, CDR1 is MNHEY, CDR2 SVGAGI. V gave up 6 bases and J gave up 0 bases; unmatched junction bases: 5. The CDR3 covers 15 residues. The CDR3 bases are TGTGCCAGCAGAGGACAGGGGATGGTGAACACTGAAGCTTTCTTT. Its translation: CASRGQGMVNTEAFF.

The V gene is TRBV7-8, the J gene TRBJ2-2; TRBD1 agrees at 7 bases. CDR1 is SGHVS, CDR2 FQNEAQ, per germline. CDR3 length: 15 amino acids. J lost 3 bases, V lost 5 bases, and 6 bases had no gene match. Here the CDR3 DNA reads TGTGCCAGCAGCCCAACAGGGGTGGACACCGGGGAGCTGTTTTTT. This encodes CASSPTGVDTGELFF.

CDR3 nucleotide sequence: TGTGCCAGCAGCTTAAAGAGCAGCAATCAGCCCCAGCATTTT. Translation gives CASSLKSSNQPQHF. This rearrangement joins TRBV7-2 to TRBJ1-5; D is ambiguous. Germline lookup yields CDR1 SGHTA and CDR2 FQGNSA. Trimming stripped 2 bases from V and 1 base from J, with 6 bases between. CDR3 length: 14 residues.

The V call is TRBV9, the J call TRBJ2-3; 12 bases match TRBD2. The CDR3 sequence is 16 residues long. Per the germline V gene, CDR1 is SGDLS and CDR2 is YYNGEE. J gave up 8 bases and V 0 bases, and 7 bases lay outside the gene matches. CDR3 in DNA: TGTGCCAGCAGCGTAGGACTAGCGGGGGATTGGGTTACGCAGTATTTT. It is translated as CASSVGLAGDWVTQYF.

The chain links TRBV6-1 to TRBJ2-6, with 8 nucleotides matching TRBD1. CDR3 length equals 17 residues. Germline V gives CDR1 MNHNS, CDR2 SASEGT. V shed 0 bases and J 2 bases; nucleotides not matched to a gene: 3. CDR3 in amino acids: CASSEAEGQAGANVLTF. CDR3 coding DNA: TGTGCCAGCAGTGAAGCGGAGGGACAGGCTGGGGCCAACGTCCTGACTTTC.

V gene TRBV24-1 combines with J gene TRBJ1-2; the D is unclear. V was trimmed by 1 base and J by 5 bases, leaving 7 bases between them. Germline V lookup: CDR1 KGHDR, CDR2 SFDVKD. CDR3 size: 13 residues. The DNA of the CDR3 is TGTGCCACCAGTGATTTTCAGGCTTATGGCTACACCTTC. As protein: CATSDFQAYGYTF.

The V and J genes are TRBV6-5 and TRBJ1-5; no clear D. This CDR3 region has 14 residues. Germline V lookup: CDR1 MNHEY, CDR2 SVGAGI. V was clipped by 9 bases and J by 6 bases, with 18 bases between them. CDR3 nucleotide sequence: TGTGCCAGTTCAACAGAGTCCTTTGGTCAGCCCCAGCATTTT. This codes for CASSTESFGQPQHF.

This clone came up many times. The chain couples TRBV7-9 to TRBJ2-1, with 11 bases matching TRBD1. After removal of 4 bases from V and 4 bases from J, the junction contained 3 bases not matched to a gene. Germline CDR1 is SEHNR and CDR2 is FQNEAQ (reference sequence). The CDR3 extends over 15 amino acids. This CDR3 is CASSWGQGEYNEQFF. CDR3 nucleotides: TGTGCCAGCAGCTGGGGACAGGGGGAGTACAATGAGCAGTTCTTC. The entire variable domain, with the rest obtained from reference TRBV7-9 and TRBJ2-1, is as follows: DTGVSQNPRHKITKRGQNVTFRCDPISEHNRLYWYRQTLGQGPEFLTYFQNEAQLEKSRLLSDRFSAERPKGSFSTLEIQRTEQGDSAMYLCASSWGQGEYNEQFFGPGTRLTVL.

The chain links TRBV6-5 to TRBJ1-2; tentatively, D is TRBD1 (6 bases). The CDR3 sequence is 15 residues long. Trimming removed 10 bases from V and 4 bases from J, with 22 bases in between. Germline V gene data show CDR1 as MNHEY and CDR2 as SVGAGI. The DNA for the CDR3 is TGTGCCACAAACCCACAGGGCGGAGGTATCTATGGCTACACCTTC. The encoded protein is CATNPQGGGIYGYTF.

This chain connects TRBV4-1 to TRBJ1-6; a possible D gene is TRBD1 (5 bases). V lost 2 bases and J lost 8, with 19 bases in between. The V gene's germline CDR1 is MGHRA and CDR2 YSYEKL. The CDR3 has 17 residues. Here the CDR3 reads CASSQTPGLIKHSPLHF. The CDR3 DNA follows: TGCGCCAGCAGCCAAACCCCGGGACTGATTAAACATTCACCCCTCCACTTT.

V and J are TRBV6-5 and TRBJ1-1, with a possible D match to TRBD1 (5 bases). Germline CDR1 is MNHEY and CDR2 is SVGAGI. Trimming took 4 bases from V and 6 from J, leaving 15 bases between them. This CDR3 is built from 14 residues. The CDR3 nucleotides are TGTGCCAGCAGTTGGCAGGGAGGTTCGGCTGAAGCTTTCTTT. Translation gives CASSWQGGSAEAFF.

J is TRBJ1-3 and V is TRBV11-3; D is unresolved. The germline V and J ends were trimmed by 5 bases and 4 bases, with 9 bases remaining between them. The CDR3 totals 13 residues. Germline V lookup: CDR1 SGHNT, CDR2 YENEEA. CDR3 residues: CASSAGSGNTIYF. The CDR3, as DNA: TGTGCCAGCAGCGCCGGTTCCGGAAACACCATATATTTT.

The chain carries TRBV6-5 and TRBJ1-1; D not resolved. The germline V and J ends were trimmed by 2 bases and 3 bases, with 7 bases remaining between them. The germline V gene encodes CDR1 MNHEY and CDR2 SVGAGI. CDR3 size: 13 residues. CDR3 sequence: CASSYGRYTEAFF. CDR3 sequence (DNA): TGTGCCAGCAGTTACGGTAGATACACTGAAGCTTTCTTT.

The J gene is TRBJ2-2, the V gene TRBV24-1; D possibly corresponds to TRBD1 (5 bases). CDR1 KGHDR and CDR2 SFDVKD come from the germline V gene. V lost 6 bases to trimming and J lost 7 bases, with 11 bases between them. The CDR3 has 13 residues. The CDR3 DNA is TGTGCCACCAGTTGGCAGGGCTTCGGGGAGCTGTTTTTT. Translation gives CATSWQGFGELFF.

V and J are TRBV12-3 or TRBV12-4 and TRBJ2-1; D is unresolved. The CDR3 runs 13 residues. Trimming cost V 1 base and J 4 bases, with 5 bases left between them. The CDR3 DNA reads TGTGCCAGCAGTTTAGTGCGATACAATGAGCAGTTCTTC. This gives the protein CASSLVRYNEQFF.

The V call is TRBV5-5, the J call TRBJ1-5; 9 bases align to TRBD1. Per the germline V gene, CDR1 is SGHKS and CDR2 is YYEKEE (reference sequence). This CDR3 comprises 15 residues. Losses at the gene ends were 6 bases for V and 2 bases for J; bases not matched to a gene: 6. The CDR3 region is CASKLQGAGNQPQHF. The CDR3 nucleotides are TGTGCCAGCAAGTTACAGGGGGCAGGCAATCAGCCCCAGCATTTT. Full variable domain (missing parts from reference TRBV5-5 and TRBJ1-5): DAGVTQSPTHLIKTRGQQVTLRCSPISGHKSVSWYQQVLGQGPQFIFQYYEKEERGRGNFPDRFSARQFPNYSSELNVNALLLGDSALYLCASKLQGAGNQPQHFGDGTRLSIL.

The chain recombines TRBV5-4 with TRBJ1-5, with TRBD1 identical over 8 bases. Trimming took 0 bases from V and 5 from J; bases not matched to a gene: 7. The CDR3 has 16 amino acids. CDR1 is SGHNT, CDR2 YYREEE, per germline (reference sequence). CDR3 protein: CASSLARDRSYQPQHF. CDR3 coding DNA: TGTGCCAGCAGCTTGGCGCGGGACAGGTCGTATCAGCCCCAGCATTTT.

Only a few counts were recorded for this clone. V and J are TRBV27 and TRBJ1-1, with D possibly TRBD1 on 5 matching bases. The CDR3 is made up of 13 amino acids. The V gene lost 6 bases and the J gene lost 5 bases, with 13 bases spanning the gap. Germline CDR1 is MNHEY and CDR2 is SMNVEV (reference sequence). The CDR3 sequence: CASRPGLHTEAFF. The CDR3 nucleotides are TGTGCCAGCAGACCGGGACTCCATACTGAAGCTTTCTTT.

This chain joins TRBV11-2 and TRBJ2-2; 13 bases are shared with TRBD2. The germline V gene encodes CDR1 SGHAT and CDR2 FQNNGV. The CDR3 runs to 14 residues. CDR3 sequence (DNA): TGTGCAAGGACTAGCGGGGGAATCACCGGGGAGCTGTTTTTT. Amino acids: CARTSGGITGELFF. The full variable domain, with the rest looked up from reference TRBV11-2 and TRBJ2-2, is EAGVAQSPRYKIIEKRQSVAFWCNPISGHATLYWYQQILGQGPKLLIQFQNNGVVDDSQLPKDRFSAERLKGVDSTLKIQPAKLEDSAVYLCARTSGGITGELFFGEGSRLTVL.

The chain carries TRBV9 and TRBJ1-6; perhaps TRBD1 as D (5 bases). The germline V gene has CDR1 SGDLS and CDR2 YYNGEE. The length of the CDR3 is 17 residues. V lost 4 bases and J lost 8, with 22 bases in between. Here the CDR3 DNA reads TGTGCCAGCAGCACCAGTCGTGACAGAGCAGAGGATTCACCCCTCCACTTT. Translated: CASSTSRDRAEDSPLHF.

The chain recombines TRBV19 with TRBJ2-3; D not certain. V lost 2 bases, J lost 4 bases, and 7 bases lay in between. Per the germline V gene, CDR1 is LNHDA and CDR2 is SQIVND (reference sequence). This CDR3 region has 13 residues. CDR3 in DNA: TGTGCCAGTAGTATATTATTCGCAGATACGCAGTATTTT. Its translation: CASSILFADTQYF.

The chain joins TRBV29-1 to TRBJ2-3; 8 positions agree with TRBD1. Germline CDR1 and CDR2: SQVTM and ANQGSEA. The CDR3 has 14 residues. The V segment lost 4 bases and the J segment 2 bases; nucleotides outside the gene matches: 5. The CDR3 protein is CSVGTGSYTDTQYF. DNA of the CDR3: TGCAGCGTTGGGACAGGGAGTTACACAGATACGCAGTATTTT.

The chain couples TRBV27 to TRBJ1-2; 8 nucleotides agree with TRBD1. This CDR3 region has 13 residues. The trim removed 6 bases at V and 3 bases at J, leaving 3 bases unmatched. The germline V gene encodes CDR1 MNHEY and CDR2 SMNVEV (reference sequence). The CDR3 reads CASRDRVDYGYTF. The CDR3 nucleotides read TGTGCCAGCAGGGACAGGGTGGACTATGGCTACACCTTC.

This clone was picked up one time. The chain joins TRBV5-1 to TRBJ2-5; D gene uncertain. The germline gives CDR1 SGHRS, CDR2 YFSETQ. Trimming took 5 bases from V and 4 from J, leaving 18 bases between them. The CDR3 sequence is 15 residues long. DNA for the CDR3: TGCGCCAGCAGACGAGACCCTGGGCTCACAGAGACCCAGTACTTC. Protein product: CASRRDPGLTETQYF. Supplemented by reference TRBV5-1 and TRBJ2-5, the full variable domain reads KAGVTQTPRYLIKTRGQQVTLSCSPISGHRSVSWYQQTPGQGLQFLFEYFSETQRNKGNFPGRFSGRQFSNSRSEMNVSTLELGDSALYLCASRRDPGLTETQYFGPGTRLLVL.

The rearrangement links TRBV27 to TRBJ2-1, with D possibly being TRBD1 (6 bases). The CDR3 contains 17 residues. Germline values: CDR1 MNHEY, CDR2 SMNVEV (reference sequence). The V end was cut by 5 bases, the J end by 2 bases, with 19 bases between. The CDR3 DNA follows: TGTGCCAGCAGTCACCGGTTTACAGGGCGGACCTACAATGAGCAGTTCTTC. Its translation is CASSHRFTGRTYNEQFF.

The chain employs TRBV6-5 and TRBJ1-2; D is perhaps TRBD1 (5 bases). CDR3 size: 13 residues. Trimming stripped 6 bases from V and 2 bases from J, with 10 bases between. Germline loops: CDR1 MNHEY, CDR2 SVGAGI. The CDR3 reads CASRDDSNYGYTF. For the CDR3, the DNA is TGTGCCAGCAGGGACGACAGCAACTATGGCTACACCTTC.

The V call is TRBV12-3 or TRBV12-4, the J call TRBJ2-1; D is perhaps TRBD1 (5 bases). Trimming left V 3 bases short and J 7 bases short, with 10 bases between. The CDR3 extends over 13 amino acids. The CDR3 spells CASSFKTGNEQFF. The CDR3 bases are TGTGCCAGCAGTTTTAAAACAGGTAATGAGCAGTTCTTC.

The genes are TRBV11-2 and TRBJ2-3; 7 bases are shared with TRBD1. This CDR3 is built from 15 residues. Germline CDR1 reads SGHAT; CDR2 reads FQNNGV. V dropped 1 base and J dropped 6; count of bases not matched to a gene: 7. Here the CDR3 DNA reads TGTGCCAGCAGCTTAGCGGGCAGGGGGATCGATACGCAGTATTTT. Protein: CASSLAGRGIDTQYF.

The chain combines TRBV5-6 with TRBJ2-7; TRBD1 aligns across 8 bases. Germline V CDR1 and CDR2: SGHDT, YYEEEE. V shed 7 bases and J 4 bases; nucleotides not matched to a gene: 4. CDR3 length equals 12 residues. DNA for the CDR3: TGTGCCAGCGGTCGACAGGGGTACGAGCAGTACGTC. Residues: CASGRQGYEQYV.